This entry concerns a single TCR beta chain. Only a few counts were recorded for this clonotype. The target of this receptor is not known. No much larger clone exists at a distance of one base, and base qualities are not known. The sample's time point label, decoded: more than 40 days after influenza vaccine administration. The CDR3 covers 15 residues, taking in both the cysteine and the phenylalanine. Only the CDR3 portion is preserved as DNA: 45 bases, with reading frame beginning at the first base. The germline V gene yields MDHEN for CDR1 and SYDVKM for CDR2. V and J are trimmed by 6 bases and 3 bases, and the gene matches miss 8 bases of the junction. Library generation was performed with RT-PCR. TCRdb shows the sequencer as Illumina HiSeq 2500. TCRdb applied fastp at Q25 and MiXCR to the public reads, then kept only in-frame beta chains. Entries are consolidated by CDR3 protein sequence, retaining the most common genes and DNA. The sample includes hundreds of thousands of distinct CDR3 sequences, with approximately 11% observed a single time. The top ten clones comprise 9.5% to 15% of the sample.

The sample originates from a study of response to subunit inactivated influenza vaccine (dated by TCRdb to between 2017 and 2018). In terms of the full investigation: Deep quantitative T cell receptor repertoire profiling was used in the study to track responses to a trivalent subunit inactivated influenza vaccine. Points the paper makes about the study in general: The authors suggested that each seasonal influenza vaccination may recruit only a limited number of new T cells.

The sequencing used PBMCs from blood, collected roughly 45 days after vaccination. The receptor's source is a man between 50 and 59 years old who received an inactivated influenza vaccine. Donor details come from another sample of the same person, matched by shared clones. The chain uses TRBV28 and TRBJ2-7, with TRBD2 matching 10 junction bases. The CDR3 loop reads CASSPELAGVYEQYF. The DNA is TGTGCCAGCAGCCCCGAGCTAGCGGGAGTCTACGAGCAGTACTTC.